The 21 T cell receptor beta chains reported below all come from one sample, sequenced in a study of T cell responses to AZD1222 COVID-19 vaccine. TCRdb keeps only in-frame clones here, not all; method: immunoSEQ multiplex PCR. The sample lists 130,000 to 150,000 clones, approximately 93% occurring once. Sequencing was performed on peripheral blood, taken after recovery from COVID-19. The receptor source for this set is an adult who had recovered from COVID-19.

This chain's CDR3 is CAWSVDRLFSIYEQYF. In DNA form, the CDR3 reads TGTGCCTGGAGTGTCGACAGGCTATTCTCGATCTACGAGCAGTACTTC. The rearrangement uses TRBV30 and TRBJ2-7; a possible D gene is TRBD1 (6 bases). CDR3 length: 16 amino acids. CDR1 and CDR2 from the germline V gene are GTSNPN and SVGIG (reference sequence). Trimming took 0 bases from V and 3 from J, leaving 18 bases between them.

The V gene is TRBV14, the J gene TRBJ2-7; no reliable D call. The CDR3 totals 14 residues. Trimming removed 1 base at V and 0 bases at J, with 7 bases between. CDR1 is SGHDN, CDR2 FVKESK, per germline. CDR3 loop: CASSQGRASYEQYF. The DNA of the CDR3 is TGTGCCAGCAGCCAAGGACGGGCCTCCTACGAGCAGTACTTC.

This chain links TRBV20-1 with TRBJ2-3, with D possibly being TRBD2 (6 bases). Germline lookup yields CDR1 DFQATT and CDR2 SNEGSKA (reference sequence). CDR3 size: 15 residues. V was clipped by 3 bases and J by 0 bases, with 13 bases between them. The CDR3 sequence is CSASVSGRSTDTQYF. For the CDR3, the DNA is TGCAGTGCTAGTGTTAGCGGAAGGAGCACAGATACGCAGTATTTT.

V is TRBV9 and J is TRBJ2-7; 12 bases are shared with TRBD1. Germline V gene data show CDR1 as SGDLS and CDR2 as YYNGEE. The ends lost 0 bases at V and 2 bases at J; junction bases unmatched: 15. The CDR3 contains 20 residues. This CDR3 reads CASSVGVGGQGALPPYEQYF. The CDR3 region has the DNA TGTGCCAGCAGCGTAGGGGTAGGGGGACAGGGGGCTTTACCCCCCTACGAGCAGTACTTC.

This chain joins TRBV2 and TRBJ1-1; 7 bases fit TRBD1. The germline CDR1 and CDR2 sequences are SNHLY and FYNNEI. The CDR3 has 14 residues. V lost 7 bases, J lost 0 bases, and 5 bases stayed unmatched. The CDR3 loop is CASNGDRLNTEAFF. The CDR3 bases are TGTGCCAGCAATGGGGACAGACTGAACACTGAAGCTTTCTTT.

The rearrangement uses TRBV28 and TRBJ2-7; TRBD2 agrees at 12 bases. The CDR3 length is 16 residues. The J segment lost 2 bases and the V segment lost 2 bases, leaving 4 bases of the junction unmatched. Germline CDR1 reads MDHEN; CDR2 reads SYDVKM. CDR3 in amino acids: CASSLLLAGGAYEQYF. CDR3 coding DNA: TGTGCCAGCAGTTTACTACTAGCGGGAGGAGCCTACGAGCAGTACTTC.

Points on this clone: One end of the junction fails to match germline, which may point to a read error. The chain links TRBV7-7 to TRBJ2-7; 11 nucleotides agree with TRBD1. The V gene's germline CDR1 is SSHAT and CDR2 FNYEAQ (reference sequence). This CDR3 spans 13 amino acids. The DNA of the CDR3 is TGTGCTAGCAGCTTGGACAGGGGGCAGGAGCAGTACTTC. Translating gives CASSLDRGQEQYF.

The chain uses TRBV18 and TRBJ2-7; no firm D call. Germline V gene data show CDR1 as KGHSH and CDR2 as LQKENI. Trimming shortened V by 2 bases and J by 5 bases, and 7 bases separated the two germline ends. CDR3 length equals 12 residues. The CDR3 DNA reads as TGTGCCAGCTCACCAGGGTTCGACGAGCAGTACTTC. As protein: CASSPGFDEQYF.

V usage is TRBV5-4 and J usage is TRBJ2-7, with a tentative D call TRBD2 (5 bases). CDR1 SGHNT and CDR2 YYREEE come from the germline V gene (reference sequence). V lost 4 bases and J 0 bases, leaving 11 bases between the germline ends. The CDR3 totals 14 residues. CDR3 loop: CASSKAVNSYEQYF. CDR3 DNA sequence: TGTGCCAGCAGCAAAGCGGTAAACTCCTACGAGCAGTACTTC. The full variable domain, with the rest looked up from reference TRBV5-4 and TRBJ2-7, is ETGVTQSPTHLIKTRGQQVTLRCSSQSGHNTVSWYQQALGQGPQFIFQYYREEENGRGNFPPRFSGLQFPNYSSELNVNALELDDSALYLCASSKAVNSYEQYFGPGTRLTVT.

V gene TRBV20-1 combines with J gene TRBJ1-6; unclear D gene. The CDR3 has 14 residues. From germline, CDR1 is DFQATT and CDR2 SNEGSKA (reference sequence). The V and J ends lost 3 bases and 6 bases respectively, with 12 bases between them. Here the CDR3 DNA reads TGCAGTGCTAGTCGGAGGGAACGTAATTCACCCCTCCACTTT. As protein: CSASRRERNSPLHF.

CDR3 amino acids: CASSPQGNEKLFF. Written as DNA, the CDR3 is TGTGCCAGTAGCCCCCAGGGAAATGAAAAACTGTTTTTT. The V gene is TRBV19, the J gene TRBJ1-4; tentatively, D is TRBD1 (5 bases). Germline loops: CDR1 LNHDA, CDR2 SQIVND (reference sequence). V was pared by 6 bases and J by 5 bases, with 10 bases between. This CDR3 has 13 amino acids.

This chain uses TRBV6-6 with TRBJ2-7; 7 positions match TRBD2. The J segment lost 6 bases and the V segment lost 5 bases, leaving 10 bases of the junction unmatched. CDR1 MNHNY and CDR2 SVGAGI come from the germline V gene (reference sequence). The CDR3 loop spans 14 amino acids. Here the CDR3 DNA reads TGTGCCAGCAGTCCCACCGGGGAGGGGCTCGAGCAGTACTTC. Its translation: CASSPTGEGLEQYF.

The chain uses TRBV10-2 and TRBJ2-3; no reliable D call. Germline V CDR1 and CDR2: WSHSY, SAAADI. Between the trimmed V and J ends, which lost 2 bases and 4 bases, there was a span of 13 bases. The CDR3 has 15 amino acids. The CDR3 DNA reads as TGCGCCAGCAGTGAGCCGGACCTCCACGCAGATACGCAGTATTTT. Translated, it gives CASSEPDLHADTQYF.

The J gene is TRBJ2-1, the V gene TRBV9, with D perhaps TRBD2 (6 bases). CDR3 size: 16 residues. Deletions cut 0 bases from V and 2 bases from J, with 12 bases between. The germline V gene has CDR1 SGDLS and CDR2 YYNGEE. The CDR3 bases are TGTGCCAGCAGCGTAGTCGGGAGAGGGCCCTACAATGAGCAGTTCTTC. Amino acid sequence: CASSVVGRGPYNEQFF.

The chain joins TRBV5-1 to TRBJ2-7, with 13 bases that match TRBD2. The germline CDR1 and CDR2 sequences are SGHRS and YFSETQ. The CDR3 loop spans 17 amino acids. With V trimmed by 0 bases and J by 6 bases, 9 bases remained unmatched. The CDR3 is CASSLGAGLAGVLEQYF. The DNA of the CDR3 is TGCGCCAGCAGCTTGGGCGCTGGACTAGCGGGAGTTCTCGAGCAGTACTTC.

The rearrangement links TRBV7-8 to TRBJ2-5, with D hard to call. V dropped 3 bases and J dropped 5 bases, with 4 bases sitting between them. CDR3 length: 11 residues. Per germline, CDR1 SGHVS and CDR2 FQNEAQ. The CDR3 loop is CASSLVETQYF. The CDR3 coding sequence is TGTGCCAGCAGCTTGGTCGAGACCCAGTACTTC.

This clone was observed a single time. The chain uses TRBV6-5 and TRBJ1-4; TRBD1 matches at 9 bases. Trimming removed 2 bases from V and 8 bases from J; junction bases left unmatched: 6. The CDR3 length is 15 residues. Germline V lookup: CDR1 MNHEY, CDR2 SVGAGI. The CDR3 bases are TGTGCCAGCAGTTACACTACAGGGGGCTCAGAAAAACTGTTTTTT. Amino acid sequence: CASSYTTGGSEKLFF.

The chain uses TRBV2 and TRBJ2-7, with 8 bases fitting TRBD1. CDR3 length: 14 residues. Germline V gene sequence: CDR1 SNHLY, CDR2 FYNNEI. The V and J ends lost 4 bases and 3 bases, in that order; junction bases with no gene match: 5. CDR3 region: CASSVDRGVYEQYF. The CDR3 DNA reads TGTGCCAGCAGTGTTGACAGGGGTGTCTACGAGCAGTACTTC.

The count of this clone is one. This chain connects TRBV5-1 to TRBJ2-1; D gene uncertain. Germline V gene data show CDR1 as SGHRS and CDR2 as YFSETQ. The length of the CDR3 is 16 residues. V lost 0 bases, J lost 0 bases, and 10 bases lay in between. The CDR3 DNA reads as TGCGCCAGCAGCTTGGGGCGATGGGGCTCCTACAATGAGCAGTTCTTC. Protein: CASSLGRWGSYNEQFF. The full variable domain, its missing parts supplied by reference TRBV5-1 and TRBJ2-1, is KAGVTQTPRYLIKTRGQQVTLSCSPISGHRSVSWYQQTPGQGLQFLFEYFSETQRNKGNFPGRFSGRQFSNSRSEMNVSTLELGDSALYLCASSLGRWGSYNEQFFGPGTRLTVL.

The CDR3 loop reads CASSLDREYGYTF. CDR3 DNA sequence: TGCGCCAGCAGCTTGGACAGGGAATATGGCTACACCTTC. The chain combines TRBV5-1 with TRBJ1-2, with TRBD1 as a possible D gene (6 bases). The germline V and J ends were trimmed by 0 bases and 5 bases, with 8 bases remaining between them. Germline CDR1 SGHRS, CDR2 YFSETQ. There are 13 residues in the CDR3.

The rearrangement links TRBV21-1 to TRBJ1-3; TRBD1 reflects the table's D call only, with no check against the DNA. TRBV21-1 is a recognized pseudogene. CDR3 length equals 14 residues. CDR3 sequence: CARNMTGVGNTIYF. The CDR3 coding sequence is TGTGCCAGGAATATGACAGGGGTCGGAAACACCATATATTTT.